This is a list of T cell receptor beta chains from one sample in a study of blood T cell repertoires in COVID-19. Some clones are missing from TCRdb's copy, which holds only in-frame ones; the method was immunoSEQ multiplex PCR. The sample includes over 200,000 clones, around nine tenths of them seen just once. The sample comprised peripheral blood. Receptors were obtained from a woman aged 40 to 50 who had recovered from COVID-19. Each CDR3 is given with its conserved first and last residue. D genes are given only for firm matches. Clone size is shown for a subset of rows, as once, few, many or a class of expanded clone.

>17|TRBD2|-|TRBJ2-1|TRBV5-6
CASSQQGSRTSGQGQFF
TGTGCCAGCAGCCAACAGGGATCCCGGACTAGCGGGCAGGGGCAGTTCTTC
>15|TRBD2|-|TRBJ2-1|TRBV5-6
CASSTGLGSYNEQFF
TGTGCCAGCAGCACCGGACTAGGGTCCTACAATGAGCAGTTCTTC
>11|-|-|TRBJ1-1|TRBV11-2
CASSFSTEAFF
TGTGCCAGCAGCTTCAGCACTGAAGCTTTCTTT
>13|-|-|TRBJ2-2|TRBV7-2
CASSLGGAGELFF
TGTGCCAGCAGCTTAGGGGGCGCCGGGGAGCTGTTTTTT
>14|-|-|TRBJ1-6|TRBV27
CASSFRVWDSPLHF
TGTGCCAGCAGTTTTCGGGTGTGGGATTCACCCCTCCACTTT
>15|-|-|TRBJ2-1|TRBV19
CASSMGALSYNEQFF
TGTGCCAGTAGTATGGGGGCGCTGTCCTACAATGAGCAGTTCTTC
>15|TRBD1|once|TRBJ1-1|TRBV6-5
CASSLEGQSNTEAFF
TGTGCCAGCAGCCTAGAGGGACAGTCGAACACTGAAGCTTTCTTT
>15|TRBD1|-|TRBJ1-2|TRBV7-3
CASSPGTGVGYGYTF
TGTGCCAGCAGCCCAGGGACAGGGGTGGGCTATGGCTACACCTTC
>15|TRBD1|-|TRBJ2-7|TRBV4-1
CASSPRTGIAYEQYF
TGCGCCAGCAGCCCCCGGACAGGGATTGCCTACGAGCAGTACTTC
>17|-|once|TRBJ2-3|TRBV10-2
CASRGSWVRAGSDTQYF
TGCGCCAGCAGGGGGAGCTGGGTGAGGGCTGGGTCGGATACGCAGTATTTT
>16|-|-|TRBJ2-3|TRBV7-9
CASSSLRTTQEDTQYF
TGTGCCAGCAGCTCCCTTCGGACTACCCAGGAAGATACGCAGTATTTT
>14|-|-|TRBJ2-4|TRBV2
CASREREAKNIQYF
TGTGCCAGCCGGGAGAGGGAGGCCAAAAACATTCAGTACTTC
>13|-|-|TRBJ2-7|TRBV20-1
CSASPGHIYEQYF
TGCAGTGCTAGTCCCGGACACATATACGAGCAGTACTTC
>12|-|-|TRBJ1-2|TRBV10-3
CAIGGQIYGYTF
TGTGCCATCGGGGGACAAATCTATGGCTACACCTTC
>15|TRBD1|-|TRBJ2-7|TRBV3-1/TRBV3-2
CASSPKGARTGEQYF
TGTGCCAGCTCCCCGAAGGGGGCTCGGACTGGGGAGCAGTACTTC
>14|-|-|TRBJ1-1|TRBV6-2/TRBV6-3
CASSYLGGGTEAFF
TGTGCCAGCAGTTATTTGGGGGGAGGGACTGAAGCTTTCTTT
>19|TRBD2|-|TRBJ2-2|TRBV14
CASSRGTSGQDGDTGELFF
TGTGCCAGCAGCCGCGGGACTAGCGGCCAAGACGGCGACACCGGGGAGCTGTTTTTT
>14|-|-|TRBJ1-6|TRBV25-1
CASSRDTSNSPLHF
TGTGCCAGCAGCCGGGACACTAGTAATTCACCCCTCCACTTT
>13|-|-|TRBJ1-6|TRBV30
CAWAGVGDSPLHF
TGTGCCTGGGCGGGGGTTGGGGACTCACCCCTCCACTTT
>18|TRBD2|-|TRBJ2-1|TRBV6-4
CASSETSGRARRGGEQFF
TGTGCCAGCAGTGAGACTAGCGGGAGGGCACGGCGGGGTGGTGAGCAGTTCTTC
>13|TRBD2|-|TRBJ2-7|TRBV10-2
CATTGLAGYEQYF
TGCGCCACCACGGGACTAGCGGGTTACGAGCAGTACTTC
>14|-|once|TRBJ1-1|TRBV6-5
CASSRPYRNTEAFF
TGTGCCAGCAGTCGTCCTTACAGGAACACTGAAGCTTTCTTT
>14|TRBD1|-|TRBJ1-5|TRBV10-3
CAISADRAFQPQHF
TGTGCCATCAGTGCGGACAGGGCCTTTCAGCCCCAGCATTTT
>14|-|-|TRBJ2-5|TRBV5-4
CASSIGQSQETQYF
TGTGCCAGCAGCATCGGACAGAGCCAAGAGACCCAGTACTTC
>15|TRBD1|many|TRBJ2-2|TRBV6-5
CASSWTGGNTGELFF
TGTGCCAGCAGTTGGACAGGGGGAAACACCGGGGAGCTGTTTTTT
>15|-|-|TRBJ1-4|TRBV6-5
CASSYWRGAGEKLFF
TGTGCCAGCAGTTACTGGCGGGGGGCAGGGGAAAAACTGTTTTTT
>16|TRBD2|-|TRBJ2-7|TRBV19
CASSPRLAVSSYEQYF
TGTGCCAGTAGTCCCCGACTAGCCGTTAGCTCCTACGAGCAGTACTTC
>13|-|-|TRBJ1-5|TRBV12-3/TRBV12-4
CATANQVGQPQHF
TGTGCCACCGCGAACCAGGTGGGTCAGCCCCAGCATTTT
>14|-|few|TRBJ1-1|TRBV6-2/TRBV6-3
CASSSRRPLPEAFF
TGTGCCAGCAGTTCTAGACGACCACTACCAGAAGCTTTCTTT
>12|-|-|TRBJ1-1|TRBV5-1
CASSLTRTEAFF
TGCGCCAGCAGCTTGACGAGGACTGAAGCTTTCTTT
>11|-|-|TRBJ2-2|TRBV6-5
CASTQGGELFF
TGTGCCAGCACCCAGGGCGGGGAGCTGTTTTTT
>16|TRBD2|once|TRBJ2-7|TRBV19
CASSKGLAGQDYEQYF
TGTGCCAGTAGTAAGGGACTAGCGGGCCAAGACTACGAGCAGTACTTC
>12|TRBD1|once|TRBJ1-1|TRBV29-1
CSVDKAGGEAFF
TGCAGCGTTGATAAGGCAGGGGGAGAAGCTTTCTTT
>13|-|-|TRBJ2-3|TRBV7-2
CASSFRRGDTQYF
TGTGCCAGCAGCTTTCGGCGGGGAGATACGCAGTATTTT
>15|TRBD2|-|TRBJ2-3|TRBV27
CASSLRGRGTDTQYF
TGTGCCAGCAGTTTACGCGGGAGAGGCACAGATACGCAGTATTTT